This TCR beta chain was identified in a study of shared clonotypes between healthy human individuals. It was CD45RO-negative cells, positively selected for CCR7, that made up naive CD8 cells, with terminally differentiated effector memory CD45RA+ cells excluded. Concerning this clone itself: The sample carries other DNA sequences with the same CDR3.

J was trimmed by 5 bases and V by 0 bases; bases with no gene match: 4. The CDR3 length is 14 residues. Germline V lookup: CDR1 SGDLS, CDR2 YYNGEE. The authors distributed each subset's genomic DNA evenly over several immunoSEQ plates. Clones were read by immunoSEQ multiplex PCR, and TCRdb kept only the in-frame ones, dropping some. Altogether around 700,000 clones are present, about 91% being singletons, with the ten largest covering more than 20%. The chain carries TRBV9 and TRBJ1-1, with 7 bases aligning to TRBD1. The TCR sequence derives from a man aged 25-40 years in good health. Sequences were obtained from naive CD8+ T cells sorted from blood. CDR3 amino acids: CASSVGQGGTEAFF. As DNA, the CDR3 is TGTGCCAGCAGCGTAGGACAGGGAGGTACTGAAGCTTTCTTT.